A selection of T cell receptor beta chains follows, all from one sample in a study of blood T cell repertoires in COVID-19. The data were produced by immunoSEQ multiplex PCR, yet TCRdb's version contains in-frame clones alone and is incomplete. The sample lists around 250,000 clones; roughly 85% were seen once. Sequencing was performed on peripheral blood. The receptors were gathered from a man aged 45-60 years with active or convalescent COVID-19. CDR3s include the opening cysteine and the closing phenylalanine or tryptophan. The D gene is left open where the match is weak. Expanded clones get a size class; other rows say once, few or many, or leave the size out.

CDR3 protein: CATQTASTDTQYF; CDR3 DNA: TGTGCCACCCAGACAGCGTCTACAGATACGCAGTATTTT; D gene: .; CDR3 length: 13; J gene: TRBJ2-3; clone size: once; V gene: TRBV5-4
CDR3 protein: CASSLVAGNNQPQHF; CDR3 DNA: TGCGCCAGCAGCTTGGTGGCTGGCAACAATCAGCCCCAGCATTTT; D gene: .; CDR3 length: 15; J gene: TRBJ1-5; clone size: .; V gene: TRBV5-1
CDR3 protein: CASSQLRGNEQFF; CDR3 DNA: TGTGCCAGCAGCCAACTTAGGGGCAATGAGCAGTTCTTC; D gene: .; CDR3 length: 13; J gene: TRBJ2-1; clone size: .; V gene: TRBV9
CDR3 protein: CASSSGAGVQFF; CDR3 DNA: TGTGCCAGCAGTTCAGGAGCGGGAGTTCAGTTCTTC; D gene: TRBD2; CDR3 length: 12; J gene: TRBJ2-1; clone size: .; V gene: TRBV11-3
CDR3 protein: CASSYGGLSFF; CDR3 DNA: TGTGCCAGCAGCTACGGAGGGCTGTCGTTCTTC; D gene: .; CDR3 length: 11; J gene: TRBJ2-1; clone size: .; V gene: TRBV7-2
CDR3 protein: CASSHLAGGAYNEQFF; CDR3 DNA: TGCGCCAGCAGCCACCTAGCGGGAGGGGCCTACAATGAGCAGTTCTTC; D gene: TRBD2; CDR3 length: 16; J gene: TRBJ2-1; clone size: .; V gene: TRBV4-1
CDR3 protein: CASSLGARGRGNTIYF; CDR3 DNA: TGTGCCAGCAGCTTAGGTGCAAGGGGGCGTGGAAACACCATATATTTT; D gene: TRBD1; CDR3 length: 16; J gene: TRBJ1-3; clone size: .; V gene: TRBV7-9
CDR3 protein: CASSQGLAGVTYEQYF; CDR3 DNA: TGTGCCAGCAGCCAAGGACTAGCGGGCGTTACCTACGAGCAGTACTTC; D gene: TRBD2; CDR3 length: 16; J gene: TRBJ2-7; clone size: .; V gene: TRBV3-1/TRBV3-2
CDR3 protein: CASSLGSRSQPQHF; CDR3 DNA: TGTGCCAGCAGCCTCGGGAGCAGGAGTCAGCCCCAGCATTTT; D gene: .; CDR3 length: 14; J gene: TRBJ1-5; clone size: few; V gene: TRBV6-2/TRBV6-3
CDR3 protein: CASSPGGWTASGNTIYF; CDR3 DNA: TGTGCCAGCAGCCCCGGAGGGTGGACGGCGTCTGGAAACACCATATATTTT; D gene: .; CDR3 length: 17; J gene: TRBJ1-3; clone size: .; V gene: TRBV5-6
CDR3 protein: CASSSTGATYNEQFF; CDR3 DNA: TGCGCCAGCAGCTCGACAGGCGCTACCTACAATGAGCAGTTCTTC; D gene: .; CDR3 length: 15; J gene: TRBJ2-1; clone size: .; V gene: TRBV5-1
CDR3 protein: CASSPGEALTDTQYF; CDR3 DNA: TGTGCCAGCAGTCCCGGGGAGGCCCTCACAGATACGCAGTATTTT; D gene: .; CDR3 length: 15; J gene: TRBJ2-3; clone size: .; V gene: TRBV28
CDR3 protein: CATQLTDGGYSGNTIYF; CDR3 DNA: TGTGCCACCCAATTAACCGACGGAGGGTACTCTGGAAACACCATATATTTT; D gene: .; CDR3 length: 17; J gene: TRBJ1-3; clone size: .; V gene: TRBV10-3
CDR3 protein: CASSPGTGGEQYF; CDR3 DNA: TGTGCCAGCAGCCCCGGGACAGGGGGCGAGCAGTACTTC; D gene: TRBD1; CDR3 length: 13; J gene: TRBJ2-7; clone size: .; V gene: TRBV7-3
CDR3 protein: CASLEVNTGELFF; CDR3 DNA: TGTGCCAGTCTGGAGGTGAACACCGGGGAGCTGTTTTTT; D gene: .; CDR3 length: 13; J gene: TRBJ2-2; clone size: .; V gene: TRBV19
CDR3 protein: CASSQKTGISANYGYTF; CDR3 DNA: TGTGCCAGCAGTCAAAAAACAGGGATCTCAGCTAACTATGGCTACACCTTC; D gene: .; CDR3 length: 17; J gene: TRBJ1-2; clone size: few; V gene: TRBV27
CDR3 protein: CASSEAHWQGGYGYTF; CDR3 DNA: TGTGCCAGCAGTGAAGCGCACTGGCAGGGTGGATATGGCTACACCTTC; D gene: .; CDR3 length: 16; J gene: TRBJ1-2; clone size: few; V gene: TRBV2
CDR3 protein: CASRDVWREDYNEQFF; CDR3 DNA: TGTGCCAGTAGAGATGTGTGGCGGGAGGACTACAATGAGCAGTTCTTC; D gene: TRBD2; CDR3 length: 16; J gene: TRBJ2-1; clone size: .; V gene: TRBV19
CDR3 protein: CASSLLTSGTSTDTQYF; CDR3 DNA: TGTGCCAGCAGCCTACTGACTAGCGGGACGAGCACAGATACGCAGTATTTT; D gene: TRBD2; CDR3 length: 17; J gene: TRBJ2-3; clone size: .; V gene: TRBV7-2
CDR3 protein: CASSTQGAGTEAFF; CDR3 DNA: TGTGCCAGTAGTACACAGGGGGCAGGGACTGAAGCTTTCTTT; D gene: TRBD1; CDR3 length: 14; J gene: TRBJ1-1; clone size: once; V gene: TRBV19
CDR3 protein: CASSPRTSGRGGEQFF; CDR3 DNA: TGTGCCAGCAGCCCTCGGACTAGCGGGAGGGGGGGTGAGCAGTTCTTC; D gene: TRBD2; CDR3 length: 16; J gene: TRBJ2-1; clone size: few; V gene: TRBV3-1/TRBV3-2
CDR3 protein: CASSFSSARYAFF; CDR3 DNA: TGTGCCAGCAGCTTTTCAAGTGCCCGCTACGCTTTCTTT; D gene: .; CDR3 length: 13; J gene: TRBJ1-1; clone size: .; V gene: TRBV11-2
CDR3 protein: CASRSDREIRSPLHF; CDR3 DNA: TGTGCCAGCAGAAGTGACAGGGAGATTCGCTCACCCCTCCACTTT; D gene: TRBD1; CDR3 length: 15; J gene: TRBJ1-6; clone size: .; V gene: TRBV28
CDR3 protein: CATSPGRVNYGYTF; CDR3 DNA: TGTGCCACCAGCCCAGGGAGGGTAAACTATGGCTACACCTTC; D gene: .; CDR3 length: 14; J gene: TRBJ1-2; clone size: few; V gene: TRBV15
CDR3 protein: CATSDMGRAAGYTF; CDR3 DNA: TGTGCCACCAGTGATATGGGCAGGGCGGCTGGCTACACCTTC; D gene: .; CDR3 length: 14; J gene: TRBJ1-2; clone size: once; V gene: TRBV24-1
CDR3 protein: CASHRDSNQPQHF; CDR3 DNA: TGTGCCAGCCACAGGGATAGCAATCAGCCCCAGCATTTT; D gene: .; CDR3 length: 13; J gene: TRBJ1-5; clone size: .; V gene: TRBV11-3
CDR3 protein: CASSLSAGGETQYF; CDR3 DNA: TGTGCCAGCTCACTCTCTGCAGGGGGGGAGACCCAGTACTTC; D gene: .; CDR3 length: 14; J gene: TRBJ2-5; clone size: .; V gene: TRBV18
CDR3 protein: CASKGGTEAFF; CDR3 DNA: TGTGCCAGCAAGGGGGGGACTGAAGCTTTCTTT; D gene: .; CDR3 length: 11; J gene: TRBJ1-1; clone size: .; V gene: TRBV6-5
CDR3 protein: CASSSGDEQFF; CDR3 DNA: TGTGCCAGCAGTTCAGGGGATGAGCAGTTCTTC; D gene: .; CDR3 length: 11; J gene: TRBJ2-1; clone size: .; V gene: TRBV12-3/TRBV12-4
CDR3 protein: CATQGNTEAFF; CDR3 DNA: TGTGCCACCCAGGGGAACACTGAAGCTTTCTTT; D gene: .; CDR3 length: 11; J gene: TRBJ1-1; clone size: .; V gene: TRBV12-1
CDR3 protein: CASSRPGQGYGYTF; CDR3 DNA: TGTGCCAGCAGCCGCCCTGGACAGGGATATGGCTACACCTTC; D gene: TRBD1; CDR3 length: 14; J gene: TRBJ1-2; clone size: .; V gene: TRBV7-9
CDR3 protein: CASSLGPAGGEEQYF; CDR3 DNA: TGTGCCAGCAGCTTAGGGCCAGCGGGGGGCGAGGAGCAGTACTTC; D gene: TRBD2; CDR3 length: 15; J gene: TRBJ2-7; clone size: .; V gene: TRBV7-2
CDR3 protein: CASAGTGVTGELFF; CDR3 DNA: TGTGCCAGCGCCGGGACAGGGGTCACCGGGGAGCTGTTTTTT; D gene: TRBD1; CDR3 length: 14; J gene: TRBJ2-2; clone size: .; V gene: TRBV6-5
CDR3 protein: CASSLPDTQYF; CDR3 DNA: TGTGCCAGCAGCTTACCGGATACGCAGTATTTT; D gene: .; CDR3 length: 11; J gene: TRBJ2-3; clone size: .; V gene: TRBV7-2
CDR3 protein: CASSRDRFYEQYF; CDR3 DNA: TGCGCCAGCAGTCGAGACAGGTTCTACGAGCAGTACTTC; D gene: .; CDR3 length: 13; J gene: TRBJ2-7; clone size: .; V gene: TRBV10-2
CDR3 protein: CASSSPTEYNSPLHF; CDR3 DNA: TGTGCCAGCAGTTCCCCGACAGAATATAATTCACCCCTCCACTTT; D gene: .; CDR3 length: 15; J gene: TRBJ1-6; clone size: .; V gene: TRBV28
CDR3 protein: CASRGQGGNQPQHF; CDR3 DNA: TGTGCCAGCAGGGGACAGGGGGGCAATCAGCCCCAGCATTTT; D gene: TRBD1; CDR3 length: 14; J gene: TRBJ1-5; clone size: once; V gene: TRBV7-8
CDR3 protein: CASTLTDRAAHYSNQPQHF; CDR3 DNA: TGTGCCAGTACCCTTACGGACAGGGCGGCTCATTATAGCAATCAGCCCCAGCATTTT; D gene: TRBD1; CDR3 length: 19; J gene: TRBJ1-5; clone size: .; V gene: TRBV19
CDR3 protein: CASSLPGAGGPHEQYF; CDR3 DNA: TGTGCCAGCAGTTTACCCGGGGCGGGAGGGCCCCACGAGCAGTACTTC; D gene: TRBD2; CDR3 length: 16; J gene: TRBJ2-7; clone size: .; V gene: TRBV28
CDR3 protein: CSVGVRGAITNYGYTF; CDR3 DNA: TGCAGCGTTGGTGTCAGGGGGGCCATCACTAACTATGGCTACACCTTC; D gene: TRBD1; CDR3 length: 16; J gene: TRBJ1-2; clone size: .; V gene: TRBV29-1
CDR3 protein: CASSRQGRGFTKLFF; CDR3 DNA: TGTGCCAGCAGCAGACAGGGGAGGGGATTTACCAAGCTTTTCTTT; D gene: TRBD1; CDR3 length: 15; J gene: TRBJ1-1; clone size: .; V gene: TRBV11-2
CDR3 protein: CASSLGQGLYF; CDR3 DNA: TGTGCCAGCAGCTTGGGGCAGGGGTTGTACTTC; D gene: .; CDR3 length: 11; J gene: TRBJ2-7; clone size: .; V gene: TRBV5-6
CDR3 protein: CASSLTGFGEQYF; CDR3 DNA: TGTGCCAGCAGCTTAACAGGGTTTGGCGAGCAGTACTTC; D gene: .; CDR3 length: 13; J gene: TRBJ2-7; clone size: .; V gene: TRBV11-2
CDR3 protein: CASSPRQVSTNEKLFF; CDR3 DNA: TGTGCCAGCTCTCCGCGACAGGTTTCAACTAATGAAAAACTGTTTTTT; D gene: .; CDR3 length: 16; J gene: TRBJ1-4; clone size: .; V gene: TRBV18
CDR3 protein: CASRGGQGTGELFF; CDR3 DNA: TGTGCCAGCAGAGGTGGACAGGGGACCGGGGAGCTGTTTTTT; D gene: TRBD1; CDR3 length: 14; J gene: TRBJ2-2; clone size: .; V gene: TRBV2
CDR3 protein: CASSPKLSDTQYF; CDR3 DNA: TGTGCCAGCTCACCAAAATTATCAGATACGCAGTATTTT; D gene: .; CDR3 length: 13; J gene: TRBJ2-3; clone size: .; V gene: TRBV18
CDR3 protein: CASTSGVGYTF; CDR3 DNA: TGTGCCAGCACATCAGGGGTCGGCTACACCTTC; D gene: .; CDR3 length: 11; J gene: TRBJ1-2; clone size: .; V gene: TRBV7-2
CDR3 protein: CSVGGTDRNQPQHF; CDR3 DNA: TGCAGCGTTGGAGGCACCGATCGCAATCAGCCCCAGCATTTT; D gene: .; CDR3 length: 14; J gene: TRBJ1-5; clone size: .; V gene: TRBV29-1
CDR3 protein: CASSLGGHTDSNQPQHF; CDR3 DNA: TGTGCCAGCAGCTTAGGGGGACACACGGATAGCAATCAGCCCCAGCATTTT; D gene: .; CDR3 length: 17; J gene: TRBJ1-5; clone size: .; V gene: TRBV7-8
CDR3 protein: CASSLTSGRGESAQETQYF; CDR3 DNA: TGCGCCAGCAGCTTGACTAGCGGGAGGGGGGAGTCGGCGCAAGAGACCCAGTACTTC; D gene: TRBD2; CDR3 length: 19; J gene: TRBJ2-5; clone size: .; V gene: TRBV5-1
CDR3 protein: CSASVDRATGAFF; CDR3 DNA: TGCAGTGCTAGTGTGGACAGGGCCACGGGAGCTTTCTTT; D gene: TRBD1; CDR3 length: 13; J gene: TRBJ1-1; clone size: .; V gene: TRBV20-1
CDR3 protein: CAWTRQTAGNTIYF; CDR3 DNA: TGTGCCTGGACCAGACAGACTGCTGGAAACACCATATATTTT; D gene: .; CDR3 length: 14; J gene: TRBJ1-3; clone size: .; V gene: TRBV30
CDR3 protein: CASRGDRGGPQHF; CDR3 DNA: TGTGCCAGCAGGGGGGACAGGGGAGGGCCCCAGCATTTT; D gene: TRBD1; CDR3 length: 13; J gene: TRBJ1-5; clone size: .; V gene: TRBV27